These 23 T cell receptor beta chains originate from one sample sequenced in a study of OX40 agonist ivuxolimab in advanced cancers. This table comes from immunoSEQ multiplex PCR, and its TCRdb copy is limited to in-frame clones, with some not included. This table has over 55,000 clones, roughly nine tenths appearing once. The sequencing here drew on CD4+ or CD8+ T cells sorted from blood, taken in a trial of the OX40 agonist ivuxolimab. The receptors were sampled from an adult with an advanced solid tumor such as melanoma, head and neck, liver or kidney cancer.

The CDR3 loop is CASSYNGRYEQYF. DNA of the CDR3: TGTGCCAGCAGTTACAACGGACGTTACGAGCAGTACTTC. The J gene is TRBJ2-7, the V gene TRBV6-5; D is ambiguous. The CDR3 is 13 amino acids. V lost 2 bases, J lost 4 bases, and 9 bases lay in between. The V gene's germline CDR1 is MNHEY and CDR2 SVGAGI.

This chain connects TRBV6-1 to TRBJ2-5; weak D call: TRBD2 (5 bases). Per the germline V gene, CDR1 is MNHNS and CDR2 is SASEGT. There are 13 residues in the CDR3. Trimming pared 4 bases from V and 4 bases from J, leaving 10 bases between. CDR3 residues: CASSGTFRETQYF. CDR3 coding DNA: TGTGCCAGCAGTGGGACTTTCCGAGAGACCCAGTACTTC.

This chain links TRBV6-1 with TRBJ2-7, with a weak D call TRBD1 (6 bases). Per the germline V gene, CDR1 is MNHNS and CDR2 is SASEGT. The CDR3 extends over 15 amino acids. Deletions cut 6 bases from V and 3 bases from J, with 18 bases between. CDR3 residues: CASRTGPLAGYEQYF. CDR3 nucleotide sequence: TGTGCCAGCAGGACAGGTCCTCTGGCGGGCTACGAGCAGTACTTC.

The chain employs TRBV11-2 and TRBJ1-3, with D uncertain. Germline-derived CDR1 and CDR2 are SGHAT and FQNNGV. With 5 bases removed from V and 1 base from J, the gap between germline ends came to 9 bases. CDR3 size: 14 residues. The DNA of the CDR3 is TGTGCCAGCAGCCCTAAAAGGTCTGGAAACACCATATATTTT. The encoded protein is CASSPKRSGNTIYF.

The V gene is TRBV7-2, the J gene TRBJ2-1; D unclear. The CDR3 runs to 11 residues. Looked up from germline, CDR1 is SGHTA and CDR2 is FQGNSA. Trimming pared 2 bases from V and 10 bases from J, leaving 6 bases between. The CDR3 nucleotides are TGTGCCAGCAGCTTAATCAGGGAGCAGTTCTTC. Protein: CASSLIREQFF.

The chain uses TRBV29-1 and TRBJ1-2, with a possible D match to TRBD1 (5 bases). Germline V gene data show CDR1 as SQVTM and CDR2 as ANQGSEA. Trimming shortened V by 5 bases and J by 7 bases, and 17 bases separated the two germline ends. CDR3 length equals 13 residues. CDR3 sequence reads: CSVFSQGSGGYTF. The CDR3, as DNA: TGCAGCGTTTTCTCCCAGGGAAGTGGTGGCTACACCTTC.

This clone has only one observation. The chain combines TRBV5-1 with TRBJ1-1; D perhaps matches TRBD1 (5 bases). The CDR3 totals 15 residues. Per the germline V gene, CDR1 is SGHRS and CDR2 is YFSETQ. Trimming stripped 4 bases from V and 0 bases from J, with 13 bases between. The CDR3 bases are TGCGCCAGCAGCCTGACCGGGACGATGAACACTGAAGCTTTCTTT. It yields the protein CASSLTGTMNTEAFF.

This chain joins TRBV11-3 and TRBJ2-1, with 7 bases matching TRBD2. The CDR3 totals 13 residues. Germline lookup yields CDR1 SGHNT and CDR2 YENEEA. The trim removed 1 base at V and 15 bases at J, leaving 9 bases unmatched. The CDR3 nucleotides read TGTGCCAGCAGCTTAGTTACCAGCGGGGTCTTGTTCTTC. Its translation: CASSLVTSGVLFF.

This clone was seen only a few times. V and J are TRBV4-3 and TRBJ2-7; D is possibly TRBD1 or TRBD2 (6 bases each). Trimming left V 0 bases short and J 6 bases short, with 12 bases between. The CDR3 length is 14 residues. Per the germline V gene, CDR1 is LGHNA and CDR2 is YSLEER. The CDR3 loop reads CASSQDIGGGEQYF. In DNA form, the CDR3 reads TGCGCCAGCAGCCAAGATATTGGAGGGGGCGAGCAGTACTTC.

CDR3 bases: TGTGCCAGTAGTACCGGGACAGGGGCGAACACTGAAGCTTTCTTT. Its protein is CASSTGTGANTEAFF. V gene TRBV19 combines with J gene TRBJ1-1; 10 nucleotides align to TRBD1. This CDR3 has 15 amino acids. V was pared by 4 bases and J by 1 base, with 3 bases of the junction left unmatched. Germline V gives CDR1 LNHDA, CDR2 SQIVND (reference sequence).

The chain uses TRBV30 and TRBJ2-3; TRBD2 matches at 8 bases. V lost 0 bases, J lost 2 bases, and 4 bases stayed unmatched. Germline assignment: CDR1 GTSNPN and CDR2 SVGIG (reference sequence). The CDR3 covers 15 residues. In DNA form, the CDR3 reads TGTGCCTGGAGTGTACTAGCGGAGATCACAGATACGCAGTATTTT. Translating it yields CAWSVLAEITDTQYF.

This clone was seen only once. V gene TRBV28 combines with J gene TRBJ2-7; no clear D. Trimming pared 7 bases from V and 4 bases from J, leaving 11 bases between. The CDR3 sequence is 12 residues long. Germline CDR1 is MDHEN and CDR2 is SYDVKM. This CDR3 reads CASTLGKYEQYF. In DNA form, the CDR3 reads TGTGCCAGCACCCTAGGGAAATACGAGCAGTACTTC.

V gene TRBV27 combines with J gene TRBJ2-1, with D tentatively TRBD1 (7 bases). Per the germline V gene, CDR1 is MNHEY and CDR2 is SMNVEV (reference sequence). The CDR3 covers 15 residues. V lost 2 bases and J lost 1, with 9 bases in between. In nucleotides, the CDR3 is TGTGCCAGCAGTTTACAGGGGGGATCCTACAATGAGCAGTTCTTC. Amino acids: CASSLQGGSYNEQFF.

This clone was seen a single time. The V call is TRBV6-1, the J call TRBJ1-4, with 9 bases lining up with TRBD1. This CDR3 has 16 residues. Losses at the gene ends were 2 bases for V and 7 bases for J; bases not matched to a gene: 8. The germline CDR1 and CDR2 sequences are MNHNS and SASEGT. CDR3: CASSEYGTGTFEKLFF. The CDR3 DNA reads as TGTGCCAGCAGTGAATATGGGACAGGGACTTTTGAAAAACTGTTTTTT.

CDR3 sequence: CASSEGLAADTQYF. CDR3 coding DNA: TGTGCCAGCAGCGAGGGACTAGCAGCAGATACGCAGTATTTT. The chain combines TRBV5-6 with TRBJ2-3; 9 nucleotides align to TRBD2. The CDR3 has 14 residues. Germline assignment: CDR1 SGHDT and CDR2 YYEEEE. V dropped 4 bases and J dropped 4; count of bases not matched to a gene: 4.

This clone has more than one count but fewer than ten. The gene calls are TRBV7-2 and TRBJ2-5, with TRBD1 matching 9 bases. Per germline, CDR1 SGHTA and CDR2 FQGNSA. With V trimmed by 5 bases and J by 4 bases, 5 bases remained unmatched. This CDR3 has 14 amino acids. The CDR3: CASSPGQGRETQYF. The DNA of the CDR3 is TGTGCCAGCAGCCCGGGACAGGGAAGAGAGACCCAGTACTTC. The full variable domain, in which reference TRBV7-2 and TRBJ2-5 provide the parts outside the CDR3, is GAGVSQSPSNKVTEKGKDVELRCDPISGHTALYWYRQSLGQGLEFLIYFQGNSAPDKSGLPSDRFSAERTGGSVSTLTIQRTQQEDSAVYLCASSPGQGRETQYFGPGTRLLVL.

The count of this clone is one. This chain joins TRBV19 and TRBJ2-7; D is ambiguous. Between the trimmed V and J ends, which lost 10 bases and 2 bases, there was a span of 12 bases. Germline lookup yields CDR1 LNHDA and CDR2 SQIVND (reference sequence). The CDR3 extends over 12 amino acids. The CDR3 is CATQSTTYEQYF. The CDR3 nucleotides read TGTGCCACTCAGTCCACCACCTACGAGCAGTACTTC. The whole variable domain, remainder taken from reference TRBV19 and TRBJ2-7, is DGGITQSPKYLFRKEGQNVTLSCEQNLNHDAMYWYRQDPGQGLRLIYYSQIVNDFQKGDIAEGYSVSREKKESFPLTVTSAQKNPTAFYLCATQSTTYEQYFGPGTRLTVT.

The chain has TRBV30 and TRBJ1-5, with TRBD1 matching 7 bases. This CDR3 has 12 residues. Germline-derived CDR1 and CDR2 are GTSNPN and SVGIG (reference sequence). The trim removed 5 bases at V and 4 bases at J, leaving 2 bases unmatched. The CDR3 reads CAWGRGNQPQHF. The CDR3 region has the DNA TGTGCCTGGGGCAGGGGGAATCAGCCCCAGCATTTT.

The rearrangement uses TRBV15 and TRBJ1-4, with D perhaps matching TRBD1 (6 bases). Germline V gene sequence: CDR1 LNHNV, CDR2 YYDKDF (reference sequence). CDR3 size: 15 residues. V was pared by 9 bases and J by 3 bases, with 17 bases between. The CDR3 sequence: CATGLGGLSNEKLFF. The CDR3, as DNA: TGTGCCACTGGTCTCGGGGGGCTGTCTAATGAAAAACTGTTTTTT.

The chain links TRBV5-6 to TRBJ2-1; D gene ambiguous. The germline V and J ends were trimmed by 1 base and 0 bases, with 5 bases remaining between them. The V gene's germline CDR1 is SGHDT and CDR2 YYEEEE. This CDR3 has 14 amino acids. The chain's CDR3 is CASSLRGSYNEQFF. The CDR3 bases are TGTGCCAGCAGCTTGCGCGGCTCCTACAATGAGCAGTTCTTC.

The CDR3 nucleotides are TGCGCCAGCAGCTTGGGGACAGGGGCGTACAATGAGCAGTTCTTC. Residues: CASSLGTGAYNEQFF. This chain links TRBV5-1 with TRBJ2-1, with TRBD1 identical over 9 bases. The CDR3 is 15 residues long. The trim removed 0 bases at V and 4 bases at J, leaving 2 bases unmatched. Germline values: CDR1 SGHRS, CDR2 YFSETQ.

The genes are TRBV10-2 and TRBJ1-5, with D unclear. Germline V gene data show CDR1 as WSHSY and CDR2 as SAAADI. The CDR3 has 14 amino acids. With 4 bases removed from V and 4 bases from J, the gap between germline ends came to 11 bases. The CDR3 DNA reads as TGCGCCAGCAGTGTGGGAACTGGGAATCAGCCCCAGCATTTT. Protein sequence: CASSVGTGNQPQHF.

The chain recombines TRBV10-3 with TRBJ1-2; 11 nucleotides line up with TRBD1. The ends lost 6 bases at V and 7 bases at J; junction bases unmatched: 7. Germline V gives CDR1 ENHRY, CDR2 SYGVKD. This CDR3 is 14 amino acids long. CDR3 bases: TGTGCCATCAGCCCCGGACAGGGGGCATTTGGCTACACCTTC. It is translated as CAISPGQGAFGYTF.